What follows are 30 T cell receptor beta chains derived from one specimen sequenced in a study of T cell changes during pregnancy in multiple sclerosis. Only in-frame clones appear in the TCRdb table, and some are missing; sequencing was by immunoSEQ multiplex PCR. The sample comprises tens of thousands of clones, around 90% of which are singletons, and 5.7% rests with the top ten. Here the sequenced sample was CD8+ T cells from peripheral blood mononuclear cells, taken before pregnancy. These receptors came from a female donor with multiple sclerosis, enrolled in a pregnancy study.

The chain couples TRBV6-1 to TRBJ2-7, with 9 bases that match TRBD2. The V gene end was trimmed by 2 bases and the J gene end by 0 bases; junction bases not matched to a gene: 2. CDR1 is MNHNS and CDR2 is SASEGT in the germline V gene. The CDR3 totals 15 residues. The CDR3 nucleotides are TGTGCCAGCAGTGAACTAGCGGGGAGCTCCTACGAGCAGTACTTC. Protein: CASSELAGSSYEQYF.

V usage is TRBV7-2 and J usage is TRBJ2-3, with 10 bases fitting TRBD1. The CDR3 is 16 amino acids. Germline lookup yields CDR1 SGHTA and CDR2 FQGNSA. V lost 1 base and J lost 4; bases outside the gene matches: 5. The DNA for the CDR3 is TGTGCCAGCAGCTTAGGTGGGACAGGGGTGTCAGATACGCAGTATTTT. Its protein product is CASSLGGTGVSDTQYF.

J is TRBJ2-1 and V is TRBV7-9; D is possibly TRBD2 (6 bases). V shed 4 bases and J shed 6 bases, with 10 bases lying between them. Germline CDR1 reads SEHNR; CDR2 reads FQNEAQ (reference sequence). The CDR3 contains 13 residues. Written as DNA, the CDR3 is TGTGCCAGCAGCTCGGGACTCTTCAATGAGCAGTTCTTC. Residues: CASSSGLFNEQFF. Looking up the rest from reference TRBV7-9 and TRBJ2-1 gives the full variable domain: DTGVSQNPRHKITKRGQNVTFRCDPISEHNRLYWYRQTLGQGPEFLTYFQNEAQLEKSRLLSDRFSAERPKGSFSTLEIQRTEQGDSAMYLCASSSGLFNEQFFGPGTRLTVL.

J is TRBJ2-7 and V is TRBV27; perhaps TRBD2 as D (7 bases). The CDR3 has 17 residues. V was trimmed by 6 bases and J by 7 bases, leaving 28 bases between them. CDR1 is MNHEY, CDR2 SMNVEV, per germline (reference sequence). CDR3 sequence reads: CASRGDATGRGAGEQYF. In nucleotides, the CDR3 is TGTGCCAGCAGGGGGGATGCTACAGGGAGGGGGGCTGGGGAGCAGTACTTC.

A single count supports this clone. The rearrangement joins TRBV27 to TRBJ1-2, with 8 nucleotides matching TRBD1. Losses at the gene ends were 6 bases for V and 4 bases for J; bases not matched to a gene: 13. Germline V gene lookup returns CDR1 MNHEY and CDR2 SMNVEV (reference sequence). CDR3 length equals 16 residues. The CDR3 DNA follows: TGTGCCAGCAGCTCCCTAGGAGGACAGGGTGGCTATGGCTACACCTTC. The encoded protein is CASSSLGGQGGYGYTF.

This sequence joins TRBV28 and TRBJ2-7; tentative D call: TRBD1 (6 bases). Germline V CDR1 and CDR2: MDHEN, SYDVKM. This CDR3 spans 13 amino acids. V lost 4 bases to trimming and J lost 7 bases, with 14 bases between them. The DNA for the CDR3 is TGTGCCAGCAGTTACCCCGGGACACCGGAGCAGTACTTC. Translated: CASSYPGTPEQYF.

CDR3 bases: TGTGCCAGCAACAAGGGGGGGTATCAAGAGACCCAGTACTTC. This encodes CASNKGGYQETQYF. The chain uses TRBV21-1 and TRBJ2-5; the table calls TRBD2, which could not be checked here. TRBV21-1 represents a pseudogene. This CDR3 is built from 14 residues.

CDR3 loop: CASSSDSDYGYTF. The CDR3 DNA reads as TGTGCCAGCAGCTCCGACAGCGACTATGGCTACACCTTC. J is TRBJ1-2 and V is TRBV5-6; tentatively, D is TRBD1 (5 bases). The V gene lost 3 bases and the J gene lost 3 bases, with 9 bases spanning the gap. Germline V gives CDR1 SGHDT, CDR2 YYEEEE. This CDR3 is 13 amino acids long.

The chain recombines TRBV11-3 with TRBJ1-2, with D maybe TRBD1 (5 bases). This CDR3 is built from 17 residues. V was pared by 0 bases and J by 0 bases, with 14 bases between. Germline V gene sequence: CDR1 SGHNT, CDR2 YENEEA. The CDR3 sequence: CASSLDFVTDTNYGYTF. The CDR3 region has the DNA TGTGCCAGCAGCTTAGATTTTGTTACGGACACTAACTATGGCTACACCTTC.

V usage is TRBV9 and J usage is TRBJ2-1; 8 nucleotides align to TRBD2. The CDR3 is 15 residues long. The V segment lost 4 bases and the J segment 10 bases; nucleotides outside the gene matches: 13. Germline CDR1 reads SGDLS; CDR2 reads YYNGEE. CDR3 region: CASSLEGARGEEQFF. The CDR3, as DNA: TGTGCCAGCAGCCTCGAGGGTGCGCGGGGGGAAGAGCAGTTCTTC.

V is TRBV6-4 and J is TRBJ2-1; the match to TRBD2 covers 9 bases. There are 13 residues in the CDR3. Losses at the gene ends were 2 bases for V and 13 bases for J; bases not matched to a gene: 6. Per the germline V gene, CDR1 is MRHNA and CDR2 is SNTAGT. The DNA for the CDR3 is TGTGCCAGCAGTGACCTGAGCGGGAGGTCACAGTTCTTC. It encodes CASSDLSGRSQFF.

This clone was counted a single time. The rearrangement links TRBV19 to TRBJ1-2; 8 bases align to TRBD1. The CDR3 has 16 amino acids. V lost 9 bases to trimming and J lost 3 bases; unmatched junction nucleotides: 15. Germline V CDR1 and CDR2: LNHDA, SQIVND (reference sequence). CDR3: CASRRGGRGRDYGYTF. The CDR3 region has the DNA TGTGCCAGCCGGAGGGGGGGCAGGGGGCGCGACTATGGCTACACCTTC.

The CDR3, as DNA: TGTGCCATCAGCGGGAGGTTCAATGAGCAGTTCTTC. It specifies CAISGRFNEQFF. The V call is TRBV19, the J call TRBJ2-1; 9 bases fit TRBD2. With 10 bases clipped from V and 6 bases from J, the junction kept 4 bases outside the gene matches. The CDR3 sequence is 12 residues long. Per the germline V gene, CDR1 is LNHDA and CDR2 is SQIVND (reference sequence).

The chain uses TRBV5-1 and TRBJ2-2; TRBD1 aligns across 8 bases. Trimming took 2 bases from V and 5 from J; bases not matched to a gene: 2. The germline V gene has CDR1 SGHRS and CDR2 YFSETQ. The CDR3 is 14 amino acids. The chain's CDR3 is CASSFYRGTGELFF. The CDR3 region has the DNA TGCGCCAGCAGCTTTTACAGGGGGACCGGGGAGCTGTTTTTT.

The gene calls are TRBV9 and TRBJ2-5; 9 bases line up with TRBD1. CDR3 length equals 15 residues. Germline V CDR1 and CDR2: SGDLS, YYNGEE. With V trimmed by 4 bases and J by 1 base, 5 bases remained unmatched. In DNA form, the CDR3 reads TGTGCCAGCAGCACAGGGACAGGGCTCCAAGAGACCCAGTACTTC. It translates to CASSTGTGLQETQYF. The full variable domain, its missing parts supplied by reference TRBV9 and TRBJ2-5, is DSGVTQTPKHLITATGQRVTLRCSPRSGDLSVYWYQQSLDQGLQFLIQYYNGEERAKGNILERFSAQQFPDLHSELNLSSLELGDSALYFCASSTGTGLQETQYFGPGTRLLVL.

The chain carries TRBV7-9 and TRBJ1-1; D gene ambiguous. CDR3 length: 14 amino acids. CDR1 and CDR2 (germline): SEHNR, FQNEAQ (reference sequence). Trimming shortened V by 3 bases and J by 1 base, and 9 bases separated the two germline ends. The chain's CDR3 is CASSFGVKNTEAFF. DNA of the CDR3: TGTGCCAGCAGCTTCGGGGTTAAGAACACTGAAGCTTTCTTT.

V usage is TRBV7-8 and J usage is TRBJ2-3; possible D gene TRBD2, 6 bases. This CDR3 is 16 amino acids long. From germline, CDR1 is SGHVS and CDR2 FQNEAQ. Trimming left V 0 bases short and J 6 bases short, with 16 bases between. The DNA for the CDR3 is TGTGCCAGCAGCTTAGCGTTCGTAGGAGGGCGGGATACGCAGTATTTT. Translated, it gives CASSLAFVGGRDTQYF.

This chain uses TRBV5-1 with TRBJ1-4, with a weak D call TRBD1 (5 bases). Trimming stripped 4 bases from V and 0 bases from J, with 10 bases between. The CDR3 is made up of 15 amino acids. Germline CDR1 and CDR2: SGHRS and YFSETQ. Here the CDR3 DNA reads TGCGCCAGCAGCCTGTGGACACCAACTAATGAAAAACTGTTTTTT. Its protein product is CASSLWTPTNEKLFF.

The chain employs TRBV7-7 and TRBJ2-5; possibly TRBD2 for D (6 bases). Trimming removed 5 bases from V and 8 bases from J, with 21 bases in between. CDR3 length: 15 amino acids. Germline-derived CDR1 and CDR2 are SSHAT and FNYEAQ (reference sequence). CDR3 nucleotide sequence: TGTGCCAGCAGCCAATACCCCGGGACTTCGGGCACCCAGTACTTC. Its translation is CASSQYPGTSGTQYF.

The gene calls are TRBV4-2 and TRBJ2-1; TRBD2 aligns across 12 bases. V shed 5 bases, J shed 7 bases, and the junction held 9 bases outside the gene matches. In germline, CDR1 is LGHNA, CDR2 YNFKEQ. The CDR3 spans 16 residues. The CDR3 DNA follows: TGTGCCAGCAGCTCTGGAGCTAGCGGGGGGGCAAATGAGCAGTTCTTC. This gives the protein CASSSGASGGANEQFF.

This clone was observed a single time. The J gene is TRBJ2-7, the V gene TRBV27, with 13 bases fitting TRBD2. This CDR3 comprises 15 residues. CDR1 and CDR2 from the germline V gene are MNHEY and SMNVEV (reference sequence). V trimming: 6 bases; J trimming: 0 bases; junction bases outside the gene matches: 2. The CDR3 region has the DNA TGTGCCAGCAGCGGACTAGCGGGAGACTCCTACGAGCAGTACTTC. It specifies CASSGLAGDSYEQYF.

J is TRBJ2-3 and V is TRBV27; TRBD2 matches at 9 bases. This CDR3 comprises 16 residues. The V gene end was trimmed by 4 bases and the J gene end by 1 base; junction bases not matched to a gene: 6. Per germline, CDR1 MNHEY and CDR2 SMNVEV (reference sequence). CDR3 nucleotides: TGTGCCAGCAGTTCCCCGACTAGCGGCGGCACAGATACGCAGTATTTT. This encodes CASSSPTSGGTDTQYF.

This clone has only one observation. The CDR3 reads CASSQGGREGRDTQYF. The CDR3 DNA reads as TGTGCCAGCAGCCAAGGGGGGCGGGAGGGCCGAGATACGCAGTATTTT. The chain recombines TRBV4-2 with TRBJ2-3; 9 bases fit TRBD2. With V trimmed by 1 base and J by 5 bases, 7 bases remained unmatched. The CDR3 extends over 16 amino acids. Germline assignment: CDR1 LGHNA and CDR2 YNFKEQ.

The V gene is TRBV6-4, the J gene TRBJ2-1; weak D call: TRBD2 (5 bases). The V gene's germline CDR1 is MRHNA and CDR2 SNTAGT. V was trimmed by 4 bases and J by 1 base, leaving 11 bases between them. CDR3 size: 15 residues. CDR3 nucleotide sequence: TGTGCCAGCAGTGGTACCGGGGATTCCTACAATGAGCAGTTCTTC. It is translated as CASSGTGDSYNEQFF.

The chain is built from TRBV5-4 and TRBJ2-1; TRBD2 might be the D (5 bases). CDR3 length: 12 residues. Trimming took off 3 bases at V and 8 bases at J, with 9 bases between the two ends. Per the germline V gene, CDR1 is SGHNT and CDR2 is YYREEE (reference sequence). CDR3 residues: CASSSGLDEQFF. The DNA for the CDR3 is TGTGCCAGCAGCTCCGGACTGGATGAGCAGTTCTTC. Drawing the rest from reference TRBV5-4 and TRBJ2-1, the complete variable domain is ETGVTQSPTHLIKTRGQQVTLRCSSQSGHNTVSWYQQALGQGPQFIFQYYREEENGRGNFPPRFSGLQFPNYSSELNVNALELDDSALYLCASSSGLDEQFFGPGTRLTVL.

CDR3 residues: CASSSPGQSYEQYF. The CDR3 DNA reads TGTGCCAGCAGCTCTCCTGGACAGTCGTACGAGCAGTACTTC. The chain is built from TRBV7-3 and TRBJ2-7, with D perhaps matching TRBD1 (6 bases). Germline V CDR1 and CDR2: SGHTA, FQGTGA. This CDR3 is 14 amino acids long. The germline V and J ends were trimmed by 4 bases and 4 bases, with 14 bases remaining between them.

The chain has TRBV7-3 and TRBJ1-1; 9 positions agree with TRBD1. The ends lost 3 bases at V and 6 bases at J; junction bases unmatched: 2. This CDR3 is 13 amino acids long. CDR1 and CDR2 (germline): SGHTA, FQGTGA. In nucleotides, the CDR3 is TGTGCCAGCAGCTTCGACAGGGGGGCTGAAGCTTTCTTT. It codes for CASSFDRGAEAFF.

The CDR3, as DNA: TGTGCCAGCAGCGACTCTAGCGGGGGGATATATGAGCAGTTCTTC. It yields the protein CASSDSSGGIYEQFF. The rearrangement uses TRBV5-4 and TRBJ2-1; 11 nucleotides line up with TRBD2. The CDR3 runs to 15 residues. With 4 bases clipped from V and 8 bases from J, the junction kept 8 bases outside the gene matches. Germline CDR1 is SGHNT and CDR2 is YYREEE (reference sequence).

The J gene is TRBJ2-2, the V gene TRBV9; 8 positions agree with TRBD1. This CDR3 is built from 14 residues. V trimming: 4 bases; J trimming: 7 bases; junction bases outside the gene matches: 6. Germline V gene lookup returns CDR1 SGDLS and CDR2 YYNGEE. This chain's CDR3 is CASSPGGAGGELFF. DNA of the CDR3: TGTGCCAGCAGCCCAGGGGGCGCCGGCGGGGAGCTGTTTTTT.

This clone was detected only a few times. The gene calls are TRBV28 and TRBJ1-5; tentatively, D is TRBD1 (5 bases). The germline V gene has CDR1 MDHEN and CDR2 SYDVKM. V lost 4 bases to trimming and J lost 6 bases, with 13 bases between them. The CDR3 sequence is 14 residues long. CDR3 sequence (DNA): TGTGCCAGCAGTTCCCAGCGGGGCACTCAGCCCCAGCATTTT. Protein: CASSSQRGTQPQHF.